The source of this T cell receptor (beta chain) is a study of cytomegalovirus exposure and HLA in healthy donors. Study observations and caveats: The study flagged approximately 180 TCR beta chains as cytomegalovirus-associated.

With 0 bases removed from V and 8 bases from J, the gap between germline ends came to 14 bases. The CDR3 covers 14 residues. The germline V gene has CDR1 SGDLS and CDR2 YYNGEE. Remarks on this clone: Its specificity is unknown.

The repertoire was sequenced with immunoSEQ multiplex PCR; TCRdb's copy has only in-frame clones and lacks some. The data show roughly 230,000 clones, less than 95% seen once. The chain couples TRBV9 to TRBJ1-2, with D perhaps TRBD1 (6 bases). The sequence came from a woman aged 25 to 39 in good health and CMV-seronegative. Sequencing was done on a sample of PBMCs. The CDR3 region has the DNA TGTGCCAGCAGCGTAGACCACAGGGCTAGGGGCTACACCTTC. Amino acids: CASSVDHRARGYTF.